A single sample gave rise to the 31 T cell receptor beta chains below, sequenced in a study of CD8+ T cells in alopecia areata. Indicated treatment: oral pan-JAK inhibitor, 5-10 mg twice daily. RNA was extracted and reverse transcribed into cDNA as the sequencing template. Sequencing was performed with immunoSEQ multiplex PCR; in TCRdb, only in-frame clones are kept and a portion is missing. The data show approximately 42,000 clones, with just over 65% seen just once and about 20% held by the top ten. The specimen comprised CD8+ T cells sorted from blood, sampled at week 4, from a patient treated with tofacitinib. The receptor source for this set is a human donor with alopecia areata.

The chain recombines TRBV5-6 with TRBJ2-7; no clear D gene. Trimming stripped 4 bases from V and 0 bases from J, with 8 bases between. Germline assignment: CDR1 SGHDT and CDR2 YYEEEE. This CDR3 is built from 13 residues. In nucleotides, the CDR3 is TGTGCCAGCAGCACCGGACCCTCCTACGAGCAGTACTTC. As protein: CASSTGPSYEQYF. Variable domain in full (rest from reference TRBV5-6 and TRBJ2-7): DAGVTQSPTHLIKTRGQQVTLRCSPKSGHDTVSWYQQALGQGPQFIFQYYEEEERQRGNFPDRFSGHQFPNYSSELNVNALLLGDSALYLCASSTGPSYEQYFGPGTRLTVT.

The CDR3 region is CASSNWDSSPLHF. As DNA, the CDR3 is TGTGCCAGCAGCAACTGGGACAGTTCACCCCTCCACTTT. This chain links TRBV7-8 with TRBJ1-6, with 7 bases identical to TRBD1. Germline lookup yields CDR1 SGHVS and CDR2 FQNEAQ. The CDR3 spans 13 residues. The J segment lost 9 bases and the V segment lost 5 bases, leaving 4 bases of the junction unmatched.

This clone was observed a single time. The gene calls are TRBV6-5 and TRBJ1-2, with 8 bases that match TRBD1. There are 15 residues in the CDR3. J lost 3 bases, V lost 4 bases, and 7 bases had no gene match. The germline gives CDR1 MNHEY, CDR2 SVGAGI. In DNA, the CDR3 is TGTGCCAGCAGTTCAGGACAGGGAGCCTACTATGGCTACACCTTC. This codes for CASSSGQGAYYGYTF.

CDR3 sequence (DNA): TGCGCCAGCAGCCAAGATCCTACGACTTTCGGAATGAACACTGAAGCTTTCTTT. It translates to CASSQDPTTFGMNTEAFF. The chain joins TRBV4-1 to TRBJ1-1; D remains unclear. The germline CDR1 and CDR2 sequences are MGHRA and YSYEKL. The V and J ends lost 0 bases and 0 bases respectively, with 17 bases between them. The CDR3 runs 18 residues.

The DNA for the CDR3 is TGTGCCAGCAGCCCGGCAACTTCCCCGGACGGCAGCTCCTACAATGAGCAGTTCTTC. As protein: CASSPATSPDGSSYNEQFF. The V call is TRBV13, the J call TRBJ2-1; no clear D. The CDR3 contains 19 residues. Trimming took 5 bases from V and 0 from J, leaving 23 bases between them. The germline V gene encodes CDR1 PRHDT and CDR2 FYEKMQ (reference sequence).

This sequence joins TRBV7-9 and TRBJ1-6, with TRBD1 matching 7 bases. CDR3 length: 14 amino acids. The V gene's germline CDR1 is SEHNR and CDR2 FQNEAQ (reference sequence). Germline trimming cut 2 bases from V and 10 bases from J; bases unmatched to any gene: 5. CDR3 in DNA: TGTGCCAGCAGCTTAACAGGGGATTCATCACCCCTCCACTTT. Protein sequence: CASSLTGDSSPLHF.

The chain combines TRBV5-6 with TRBJ2-7; tentative D call: TRBD1 (6 bases). This CDR3 is built from 12 residues. CDR1 and CDR2 from the germline V gene are SGHDT and YYEEEE. The V end was cut by 5 bases, the J end by 7 bases, with 13 bases between. CDR3 loop: CASRQGTREQYF. The CDR3 region has the DNA TGTGCCAGCAGACAGGGAACGAGAGAGCAGTACTTC.

The J gene is TRBJ2-7, the V gene TRBV2; 10 bases fit TRBD1. This CDR3 is 17 amino acids long. V gave up 3 bases and J gave up 5 bases; unmatched junction bases: 13. CDR1 and CDR2 (germline): SNHLY, FYNNEI. The CDR3 here is CASSEGVRDRGFDEQYF. The CDR3 nucleotides are TGTGCCAGCAGTGAGGGGGTCCGGGACAGGGGTTTCGACGAGCAGTACTTC.

This clone was observed a few times. V usage is TRBV5-6 and J usage is TRBJ2-1, with 7 bases identical to TRBD1. Losses at the gene ends were 2 bases for V and 4 bases for J; bases not matched to a gene: 3. This CDR3 contains 14 residues. In germline, CDR1 is SGHDT, CDR2 YYEEEE. The chain's CDR3 is CASSFGTAYNEQFF. Here the CDR3 DNA reads TGTGCCAGCAGCTTCGGGACAGCATACAATGAGCAGTTCTTC.

This clone came up once. The chain combines TRBV5-1 with TRBJ2-7; 9 bases match TRBD2. The V segment lost 1 base and the J segment 5 bases; nucleotides outside the gene matches: 7. Germline V gene data show CDR1 as SGHRS and CDR2 as YFSETQ. This CDR3 has 15 amino acids. CDR3 in DNA: TGCGCCAGCAGCTTGAAGGCTAGCGGGGTCCACGAGCAGTACTTC. Translated: CASSLKASGVHEQYF.

The chain links TRBV29-1 to TRBJ1-2; TRBD1 matches at 9 bases. The length of the CDR3 is 13 residues. V shed 6 bases, J shed 8 bases, and the junction held 10 bases outside the gene matches. In germline, CDR1 is SQVTM, CDR2 ANQGSEA. CDR3 coding DNA: TGCAGCGTCGTATATCGGGACAGGGTGGGCTACACCTTC. It translates to CSVVYRDRVGYTF.

This clone was counted a few times. The V and J genes are TRBV5-6 and TRBJ1-2, with D hard to call. Germline-derived CDR1 and CDR2 are SGHDT and YYEEEE. The CDR3 length is 14 residues. V lost 0 bases and J lost 0, with 6 bases in between. The CDR3 region is CASSLAHTNYGYTF. The DNA for the CDR3 is TGTGCCAGCAGCTTGGCCCATACTAACTATGGCTACACCTTC.

The CDR3 loop reads CASSQQGGGQYF. CDR3 sequence (DNA): TGCGCCAGCAGCCAACAGGGAGGGGGCCAGTACTTC. This chain joins TRBV4-3 and TRBJ2-5, with a weak D call TRBD2 (7 bases). The CDR3 has 12 residues. Germline V gene data show CDR1 as LGHNA and CDR2 as YSLEER. V shed 2 bases and J shed 10 bases, with 11 bases lying between them.

There are a few counts of this clone. The V and J genes are TRBV27 and TRBJ1-5, with 9 bases identical to TRBD1. The CDR3 has 14 amino acids. CDR1 is MNHEY, CDR2 SMNVEV, per germline (reference sequence). Trimming took 8 bases from V and 4 from J; bases not matched to a gene: 6. This CDR3 reads CASSRTGENQPQHF. For the CDR3, the DNA is TGTGCCAGCTCTCGGACAGGGGAAAATCAGCCCCAGCATTTT.

This clone has just a few counts. The rearrangement joins TRBV19 to TRBJ2-3; D call uncertain. Germline V gives CDR1 LNHDA, CDR2 SQIVND (reference sequence). The length of the CDR3 is 13 residues. V was cut by 3 bases and J by 5 bases, with 9 bases left in between. The CDR3 region is CASSMYIEDTQYF. The CDR3 DNA reads as TGTGCCAGTAGTATGTATATTGAAGATACGCAGTATTTT. The whole variable domain, remainder taken from reference TRBV19 and TRBJ2-3, is DGGITQSPKYLFRKEGQNVTLSCEQNLNHDAMYWYRQDPGQGLRLIYYSQIVNDFQKGDIAEGYSVSREKKESFPLTVTSAQKNPTAFYLCASSMYIEDTQYFGPGTRLTVL.

J is TRBJ2-6 and V is TRBV7-9; perhaps TRBD1 as D (5 bases). The CDR3 is 14 residues long. The V gene's germline CDR1 is SEHNR and CDR2 FQNEAQ (reference sequence). Trimming stripped 5 bases from V and 4 bases from J, with 9 bases between. The CDR3 here is CASSARQGANVLTF. CDR3 DNA sequence: TGTGCCAGCAGCGCCAGACAGGGGGCCAACGTCCTGACTTTC. Full variable domain (missing parts from reference TRBV7-9 and TRBJ2-6): DTGVSQNPRHKITKRGQNVTFRCDPISEHNRLYWYRQTLGQGPEFLTYFQNEAQLEKSRLLSDRFSAERPKGSFSTLEIQRTEQGDSAMYLCASSARQGANVLTFGAGSRLTVL.

This clone appeared a single time. The chain has TRBV2 and TRBJ1-5; possible D gene TRBD1, 5 bases. The germline V and J ends were trimmed by 7 bases and 0 bases, with 16 bases remaining between them. This CDR3 has 16 residues. Germline V gene sequence: CDR1 SNHLY, CDR2 FYNNEI. The CDR3: CASTAGTFNSNQPQHF. CDR3 DNA: TGTGCCAGCACGGCCGGGACCTTCAATAGCAATCAGCCCCAGCATTTT.

The rearrangement joins TRBV29-1 to TRBJ2-7; the D is unclear. Per the germline V gene, CDR1 is SQVTM and CDR2 is ANQGSEA. The CDR3 extends over 13 amino acids. Trimming removed 0 bases from V and 1 base from J, with 7 bases in between. This chain's CDR3 is CSVEDLQSYEQYF. CDR3 nucleotide sequence: TGCAGCGTTGAAGATCTCCAGTCCTACGAGCAGTACTTC.

The V call is TRBV29-1, the J call TRBJ2-7, with TRBD2 as a possible D gene (6 bases). Germline V gives CDR1 SQVTM, CDR2 ANQGSEA. Between the trimmed V and J ends, which lost 6 bases and 6 bases, there was a span of 12 bases. This CDR3 spans 11 amino acids. The CDR3 region is CSVPFGGEQYF. Written as DNA, the CDR3 is TGCAGCGTGCCCTTCGGGGGCGAGCAGTACTTC.

A note on this clone: The same CDR3 arises from other DNA sequences in this sample as well. CDR3 bases: TGCGCCAGCAGCCAAGACAGGGGCTACGAGCAGTACTTC. Protein sequence: CASSQDRGYEQYF. This chain connects TRBV4-3 to TRBJ2-7, with D maybe TRBD1 (6 bases). CDR3 size: 13 residues. Trimming shortened V by 0 bases and J by 3 bases, and 6 bases separated the two germline ends. The germline CDR1 and CDR2 sequences are LGHNA and YSLEER.

This clone was counted between two and nine times. As DNA, the CDR3 is TGCAGCGTTGTGTCGCCTGGGAAAGGCTACGAGCAGTACTTC. This gives the protein CSVVSPGKGYEQYF. The gene calls are TRBV29-1 and TRBJ2-7; unclear D gene. The CDR3 has 14 amino acids. V was clipped by 4 bases and J by 3 bases, with 16 bases between them. Looked up from germline, CDR1 is SQVTM and CDR2 is ANQGSEA.

CDR3: CASSVSGNYTF. The CDR3 coding sequence is TGTGCCAGCAGCGTTTCGGGGAACTACACCTTC. The chain recombines TRBV9 with TRBJ1-2; D is uncertain. CDR1 is SGDLS and CDR2 is YYNGEE in the germline V gene. The CDR3 has 11 amino acids. V was pared by 2 bases and J by 10 bases, with 9 bases between. The variable domain in full, completed from reference TRBV9 and TRBJ1-2, reads DSGVTQTPKHLITATGQRVTLRCSPRSGDLSVYWYQQSLDQGLQFLIQYYNGEERAKGNILERFSAQQFPDLHSELNLSSLELGDSALYFCASSVSGNYTFGSGTRLTVV.

J is TRBJ2-7 and V is TRBV7-2, with D possibly TRBD1 on 6 matching bases. Germline-derived CDR1 and CDR2 are SGHTA and FQGNSA. V lost 1 base and J 3 bases, leaving 13 bases between the germline ends. The CDR3 contains 15 residues. CDR3 in amino acids: CASSLEVTGGYEQYF. In DNA, the CDR3 is TGTGCCAGCAGCTTAGAGGTGACAGGCGGCTACGAGCAGTACTTC.

The rearrangement uses TRBV30 and TRBJ2-7; D not resolved. The CDR3 length is 13 residues. Between the trimmed V and J ends, which lost 6 bases and 2 bases, there was a span of 14 bases. Germline CDR1 is GTSNPN and CDR2 is SVGIG (reference sequence). The CDR3, as DNA: TGTGCCTGTCATCGACCGAAGACCTACGAGCAGTACTTC. Translated: CACHRPKTYEQYF.

The rearrangement uses TRBV4-1 and TRBJ2-7; D remains unclear. This CDR3 is 13 amino acids long. Germline assignment: CDR1 MGHRA and CDR2 YSYEKL. Deletions cut 0 bases from V and 3 bases from J, with 6 bases between. This CDR3 is CASSQDRDYEQYF. In DNA, the CDR3 is TGCGCCAGCAGCCAAGACCGAGACTACGAGCAGTACTTC.

The chain uses TRBV5-6 and TRBJ2-3; TRBD1 matches 7 bases. Trimming cost V 4 bases and J 6 bases; bases outside gene matches: 14. This CDR3 contains 16 residues. Germline V gene data show CDR1 as SGHDT and CDR2 as YYEEEE. The CDR3 nucleotides are TGTGCCAGCAGCGTGCCGGGACAGATAAGATGGGATACGCAGTATTTT. Its protein product is CASSVPGQIRWDTQYF.

The V and J genes are TRBV5-1 and TRBJ2-2; D gene ambiguous. The CDR3 extends over 14 amino acids. Germline V gene lookup returns CDR1 SGHRS and CDR2 YFSETQ. The germline V and J ends were trimmed by 1 base and 3 bases, with 7 bases remaining between them. The CDR3 protein is CASSLFRDTGELFF. As DNA, the CDR3 is TGCGCCAGCAGCTTGTTTCGGGACACCGGGGAGCTGTTTTTT.

This chain joins TRBV29-1 and TRBJ1-1, with no clear D. This CDR3 has 12 amino acids. The germline V gene encodes CDR1 SQVTM and CDR2 ANQGSEA. Trimming shortened V by 3 bases and J by 2 bases, and 7 bases separated the two germline ends. This CDR3 reads CSVDEGNTEAFF. The CDR3 DNA is TGCAGCGTTGATGAGGGAAACACTGAAGCTTTCTTT.

V is TRBV30 and J is TRBJ1-2; 8 bases line up with TRBD1. The junction had 9 bases not matched to a gene; V was cut back by 7 bases and J by 8 bases. The CDR3 covers 12 residues. Germline V lookup: CDR1 GTSNPN, CDR2 SVGIG (reference sequence). In DNA form, the CDR3 reads TGTGCCTTAGAGGACAGGGTCGACGGCTACACCTTC. Translating it yields CALEDRVDGYTF.

The chain joins TRBV29-1 to TRBJ2-1; D gene ambiguous. Germline loops: CDR1 SQVTM, CDR2 ANQGSEA. V lost 2 bases and J lost 3, with 11 bases in between. This CDR3 contains 14 residues. CDR3 protein: CSVEWEDNYNEQFF. DNA for the CDR3: TGCAGCGTTGAATGGGAAGATAACTACAATGAGCAGTTCTTC.

The genes are TRBV30 and TRBJ2-3; D is ambiguous. With 5 bases removed from V and 3 bases from J, the gap between germline ends came to 6 bases. Germline assignment: CDR1 GTSNPN and CDR2 SVGIG (reference sequence). This CDR3 spans 11 amino acids. This CDR3 reads CAWLYTDTQYF. In nucleotides, the CDR3 is TGTGCCTGGCTCTATACAGATACGCAGTATTTT.